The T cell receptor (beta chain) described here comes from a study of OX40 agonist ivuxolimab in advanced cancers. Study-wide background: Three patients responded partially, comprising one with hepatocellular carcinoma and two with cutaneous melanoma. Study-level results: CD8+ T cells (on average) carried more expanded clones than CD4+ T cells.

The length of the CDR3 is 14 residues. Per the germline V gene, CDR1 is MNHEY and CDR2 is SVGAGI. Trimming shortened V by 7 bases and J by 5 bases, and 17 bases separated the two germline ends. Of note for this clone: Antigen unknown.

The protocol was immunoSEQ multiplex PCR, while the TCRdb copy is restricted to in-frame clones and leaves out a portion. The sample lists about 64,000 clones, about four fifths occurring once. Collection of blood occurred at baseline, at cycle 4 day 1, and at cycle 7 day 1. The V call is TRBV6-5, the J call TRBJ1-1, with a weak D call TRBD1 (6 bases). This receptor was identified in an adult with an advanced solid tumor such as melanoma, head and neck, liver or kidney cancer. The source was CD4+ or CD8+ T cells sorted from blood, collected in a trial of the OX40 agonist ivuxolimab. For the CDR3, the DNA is TGTGCCAGCAACGGGGGCGTAATGGGGACTGAAGCTTTCTTT. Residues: CASNGGVMGTEAFF.